This T cell receptor beta chain was found in a study of T cell changes during pregnancy in multiple sclerosis. This clone was counted only a few times. TCRdb's copy holds only in-frame clones and misses some; the assay was immunoSEQ multiplex PCR. In the table there are fewer than 95,000 clones, approximately 95% of which are singletons. This TCR was sampled from a female donor with multiple sclerosis, enrolled in a pregnancy study. This specimen was peripheral blood, taken in the first trimester of pregnancy.

CDR3: CASSYRGGNQPQHF. The CDR3 DNA reads as TGTGCCAGCAGTTACAGGGGAGGGAATCAGCCCCAGCATTTT. The rearrangement links TRBV6-5 to TRBJ1-5; D is possibly TRBD1 (5 bases). The CDR3 extends over 14 amino acids. V dropped 2 bases and J dropped 4 bases, with 9 bases sitting between them. CDR1 is MNHEY and CDR2 is SVGAGI in the germline V gene.